This T cell receptor (beta chain) was retrieved from a study of radiotherapy plus CTLA-4 blockade in lung cancer. Those with chemo-refractory metastatic non-small-cell lung cancer were treated with focal radiation combined with CTLA-4 blockade using ipilimumab. The germline V and J ends were trimmed by 2 bases and 1 base, with 10 bases remaining between them. CDR1 and CDR2 (germline): SGHRS, YFSETQ. This CDR3 has 16 residues. Clones were read by immunoSEQ multiplex PCR, and TCRdb kept only the in-frame ones, dropping some. The table lists 40,000 to 50,000 clones, approximately 85% of them singletons.

The sequencing used peripheral blood, collected from a patient treated with radiotherapy plus ipilimumab. This TCR derives from a human donor with non-small cell lung cancer who had stable disease on radiotherapy plus ipilimumab. V usage is TRBV5-1 and J usage is TRBJ2-6, with a tentative D call TRBD1 (5 bases). Written as DNA, the CDR3 is TGCGCCAGCAGCTTATCACCAGGGTCTGGGGCCAACGTCCTGACTTTC. The encoded protein is CASSLSPGSGANVLTF.